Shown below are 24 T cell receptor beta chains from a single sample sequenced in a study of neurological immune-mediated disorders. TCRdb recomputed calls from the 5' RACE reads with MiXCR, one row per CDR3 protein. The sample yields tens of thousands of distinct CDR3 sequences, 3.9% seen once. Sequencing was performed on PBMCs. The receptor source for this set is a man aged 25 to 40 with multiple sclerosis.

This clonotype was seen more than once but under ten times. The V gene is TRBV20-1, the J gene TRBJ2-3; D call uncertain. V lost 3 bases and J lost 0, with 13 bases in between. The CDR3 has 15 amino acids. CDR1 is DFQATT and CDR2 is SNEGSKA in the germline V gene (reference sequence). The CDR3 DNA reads TGCAGTGCTAGGAGTTACAGCTATAGCACAGATACGCAGTATTTT. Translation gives CSARSYSYSTDTQYF.

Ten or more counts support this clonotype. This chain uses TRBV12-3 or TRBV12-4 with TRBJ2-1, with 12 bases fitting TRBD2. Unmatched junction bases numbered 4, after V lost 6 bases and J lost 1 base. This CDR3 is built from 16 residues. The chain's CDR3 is CASSSSGGVSYNEQFF. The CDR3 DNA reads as TGTGCCAGCAGCTCTAGCGGGGGGGTTTCCTACAATGAGCAGTTCTTC.

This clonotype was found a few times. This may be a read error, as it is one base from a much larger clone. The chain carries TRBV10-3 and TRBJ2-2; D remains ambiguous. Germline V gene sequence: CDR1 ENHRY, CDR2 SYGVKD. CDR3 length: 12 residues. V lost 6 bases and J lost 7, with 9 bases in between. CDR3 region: CAISKKGGELFF. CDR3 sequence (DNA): TGTGCCATCAGCAAAAAGGGCGGGGAGCTGTTTTTT.

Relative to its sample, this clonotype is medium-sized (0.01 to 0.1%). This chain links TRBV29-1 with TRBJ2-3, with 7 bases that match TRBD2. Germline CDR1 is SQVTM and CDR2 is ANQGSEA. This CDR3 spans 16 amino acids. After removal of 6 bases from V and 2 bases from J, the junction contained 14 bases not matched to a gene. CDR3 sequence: CSVPLRLAVTTDTQYF. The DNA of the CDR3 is TGCAGCGTCCCCCTGAGACTAGCAGTAACCACAGATACGCAGTATTTT.

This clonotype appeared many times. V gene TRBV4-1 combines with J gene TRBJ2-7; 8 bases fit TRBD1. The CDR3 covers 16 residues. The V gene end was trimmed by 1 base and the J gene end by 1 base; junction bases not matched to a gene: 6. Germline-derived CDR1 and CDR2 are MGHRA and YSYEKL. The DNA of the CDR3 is TGCGCCAGCAGCCAAGTCGCTACAGGGGGGTCCTACGAGCAGTACTTC. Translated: CASSQVATGGSYEQYF.

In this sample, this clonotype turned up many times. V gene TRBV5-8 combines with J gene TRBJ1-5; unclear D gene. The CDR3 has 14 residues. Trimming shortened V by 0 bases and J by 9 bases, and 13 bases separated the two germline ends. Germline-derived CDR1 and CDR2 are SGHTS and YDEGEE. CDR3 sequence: CASSLVRSIPPQHF. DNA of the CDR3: TGTGCCAGCAGCTTGGTCAGGTCAATTCCGCCCCAGCATTTT.

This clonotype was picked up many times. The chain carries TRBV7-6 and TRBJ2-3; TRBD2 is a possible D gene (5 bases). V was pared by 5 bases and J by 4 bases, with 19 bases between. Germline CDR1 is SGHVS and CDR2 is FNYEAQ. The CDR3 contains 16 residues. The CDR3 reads CASSPRTLLRPDTQYF. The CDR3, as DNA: TGTGCCAGCAGCCCGAGGACTTTACTACGGCCAGATACGCAGTATTTT. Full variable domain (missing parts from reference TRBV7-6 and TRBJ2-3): GAGVSQSPRYKVTKRGQDVALRCDPISGHVSLYWYRQALGQGPEFLTYFNYEAQQDKSGLPNDRFSAERPEGSISTLTIQRTEQRDSAMYRCASSPRTLLRPDTQYFGPGTRLTVL.

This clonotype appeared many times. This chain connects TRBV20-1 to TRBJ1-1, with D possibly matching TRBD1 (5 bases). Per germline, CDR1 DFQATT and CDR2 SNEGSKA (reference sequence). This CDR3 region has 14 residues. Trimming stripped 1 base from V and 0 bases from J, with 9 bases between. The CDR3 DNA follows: TGCAGTGCTAGAGGAGGACACTTGAACACTGAAGCTTTCTTT. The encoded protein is CSARGGHLNTEAFF.

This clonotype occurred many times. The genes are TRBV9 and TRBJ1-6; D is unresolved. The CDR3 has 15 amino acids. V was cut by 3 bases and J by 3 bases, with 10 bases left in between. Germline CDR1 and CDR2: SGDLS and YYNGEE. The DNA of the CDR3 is TGTGCCAGCAGCGGAGGAGTTGGCTATAATTCACCCCTCCACTTT. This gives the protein CASSGGVGYNSPLHF.

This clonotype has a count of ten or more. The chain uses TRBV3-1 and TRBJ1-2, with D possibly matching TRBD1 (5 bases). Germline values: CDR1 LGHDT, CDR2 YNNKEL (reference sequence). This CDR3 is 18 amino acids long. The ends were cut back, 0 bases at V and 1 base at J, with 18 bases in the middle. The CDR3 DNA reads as TGTGCCAGCAGCCAAGACACTCGGGCCAGGGCAATTAACTATGGCTACACCTTC. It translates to CASSQDTRARAINYGYTF. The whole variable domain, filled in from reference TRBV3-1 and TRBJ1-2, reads DTAVSQTPKYLVTQMGNDKSIKCEQNLGHDTMYWYKQDSKKFLKIMFSYNNKELIINETVPNRFSPKSPDKAHLNLHINSLELGDSAVYFCASSQDTRARAINYGYTFGSGTRLTVV.

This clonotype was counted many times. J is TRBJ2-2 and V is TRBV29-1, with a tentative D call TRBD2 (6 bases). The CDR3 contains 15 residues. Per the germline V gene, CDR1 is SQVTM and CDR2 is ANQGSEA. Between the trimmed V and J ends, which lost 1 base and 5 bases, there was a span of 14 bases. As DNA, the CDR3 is TGCAGCGTTGAAGTTTTGGGGAGGAGGACCGGGGAGCTGTTTTTT. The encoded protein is CSVEVLGRRTGELFF.

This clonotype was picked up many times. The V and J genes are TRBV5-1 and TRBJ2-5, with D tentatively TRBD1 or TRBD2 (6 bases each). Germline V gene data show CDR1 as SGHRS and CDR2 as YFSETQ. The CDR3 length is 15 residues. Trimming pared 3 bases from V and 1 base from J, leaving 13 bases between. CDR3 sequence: CASSSSGARQETQYF. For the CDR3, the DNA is TGCGCCAGCAGCTCTTCGGGGGCGCGCCAAGAGACCCAGTACTTC.

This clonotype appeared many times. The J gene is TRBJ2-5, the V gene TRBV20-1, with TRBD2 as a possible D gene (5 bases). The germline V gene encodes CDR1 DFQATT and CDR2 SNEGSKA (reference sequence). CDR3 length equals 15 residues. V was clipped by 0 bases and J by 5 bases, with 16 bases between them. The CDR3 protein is CSARDGHRGEETQYF. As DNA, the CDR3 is TGCAGTGCTAGAGATGGTCATCGGGGTGAGGAGACCCAGTACTTC.

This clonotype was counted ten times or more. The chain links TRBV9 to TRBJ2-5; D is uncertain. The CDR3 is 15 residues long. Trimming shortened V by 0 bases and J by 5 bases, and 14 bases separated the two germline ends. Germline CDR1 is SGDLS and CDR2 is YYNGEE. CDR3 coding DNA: TGTGCCAGCAGCGTAGGGATAGAATCCCAGGAGACCCAGTACTTC. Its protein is CASSVGIESQETQYF.

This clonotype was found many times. CDR3 DNA sequence: TGCAGCGTTGAAAATATTGGGGGGTTCGGCTACACCTTC. Protein product: CSVENIGGFGYTF. The V gene is TRBV29-1, the J gene TRBJ1-2; tentatively, D is TRBD1 (5 bases). V lost 2 bases and J 8 bases, leaving 15 bases between the germline ends. The germline V gene has CDR1 SQVTM and CDR2 ANQGSEA. This CDR3 contains 13 residues.

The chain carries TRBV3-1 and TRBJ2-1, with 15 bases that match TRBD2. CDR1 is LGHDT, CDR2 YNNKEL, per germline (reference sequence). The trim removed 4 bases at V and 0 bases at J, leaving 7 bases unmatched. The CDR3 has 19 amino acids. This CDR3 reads CASSRGLAGGPSSYNEQFF. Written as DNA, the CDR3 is TGTGCCAGCAGCCGGGGACTAGCGGGGGGCCCGAGCTCCTACAATGAGCAGTTCTTC.

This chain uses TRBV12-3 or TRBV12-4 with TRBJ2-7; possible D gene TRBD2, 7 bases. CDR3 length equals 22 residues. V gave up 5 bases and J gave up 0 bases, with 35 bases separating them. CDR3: CASSPSVWAHTGGPVGSYEQYF. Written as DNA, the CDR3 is TGTGCCAGCAGTCCCTCAGTTTGGGCACACACCGGGGGGCCTGTGGGCTCCTACGAGCAGTACTTC.

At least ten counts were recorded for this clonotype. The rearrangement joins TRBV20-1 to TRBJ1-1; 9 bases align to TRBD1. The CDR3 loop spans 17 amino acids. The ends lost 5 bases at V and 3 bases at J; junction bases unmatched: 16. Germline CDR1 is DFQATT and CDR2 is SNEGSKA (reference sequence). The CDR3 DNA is TGCAGTGCTCTCGACCGGGACAGGGTGTCGATCGACACTGAAGCTTTCTTT. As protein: CSALDRDRVSIDTEAFF.

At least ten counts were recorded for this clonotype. The CDR3 DNA reads as TGTGCCAGCAACCCAAGACATGTTGGGGACCCCGCAGATACGCAGTATTTT. Its translation: CASNPRHVGDPADTQYF. This chain connects TRBV7-2 to TRBJ2-3; D may correspond to TRBD1 or TRBD2 (5 bases each). Deletions cut 7 bases from V and 4 bases from J, with 24 bases between. Germline loops: CDR1 SGHTA, CDR2 FQGNSA. This CDR3 region has 17 residues.

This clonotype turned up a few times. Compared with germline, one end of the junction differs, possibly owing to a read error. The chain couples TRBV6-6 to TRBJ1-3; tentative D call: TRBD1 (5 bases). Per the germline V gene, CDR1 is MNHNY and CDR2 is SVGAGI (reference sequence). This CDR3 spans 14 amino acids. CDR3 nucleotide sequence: TGTGCCAGCACTTACGGGACGCTAGGAAACACCATATATTTT. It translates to CASTYGTLGNTIYF.

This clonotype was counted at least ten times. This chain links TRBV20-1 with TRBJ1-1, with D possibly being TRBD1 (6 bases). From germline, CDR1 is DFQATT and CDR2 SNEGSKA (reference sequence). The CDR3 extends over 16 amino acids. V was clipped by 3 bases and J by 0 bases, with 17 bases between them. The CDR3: CSASIPGANMNTEAFF. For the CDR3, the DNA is TGCAGTGCTAGTATCCCGGGGGCGAACATGAACACTGAAGCTTTCTTT.

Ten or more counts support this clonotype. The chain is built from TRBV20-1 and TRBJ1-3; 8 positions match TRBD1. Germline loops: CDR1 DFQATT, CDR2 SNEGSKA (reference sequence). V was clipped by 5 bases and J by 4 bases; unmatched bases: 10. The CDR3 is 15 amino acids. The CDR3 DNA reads TGCAGTGCTTTGACCAGGGGGCGCAGCGGAAACACCATATATTTT. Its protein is CSALTRGRSGNTIYF.

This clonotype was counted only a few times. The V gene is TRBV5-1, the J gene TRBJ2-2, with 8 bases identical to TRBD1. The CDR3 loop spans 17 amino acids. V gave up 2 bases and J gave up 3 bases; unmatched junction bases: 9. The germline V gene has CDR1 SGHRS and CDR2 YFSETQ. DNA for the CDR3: TGCGCCAGCAGCTTCCCCCCGGACAGGGCTGACACCGGGGAGCTGTTTTTT. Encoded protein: CASSFPPDRADTGELFF.

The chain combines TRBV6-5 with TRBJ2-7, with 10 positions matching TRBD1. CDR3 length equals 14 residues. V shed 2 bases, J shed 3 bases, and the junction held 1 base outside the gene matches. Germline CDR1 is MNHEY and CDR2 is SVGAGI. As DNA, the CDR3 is TGTGCCAGCAGTTACGGGGACAGGGGCTACGAGCAGTACTTC. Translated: CASSYGDRGYEQYF.